The present T cell receptor beta chain was sequenced within a study of blood T cells in healthy people across ages. Ten or more counts support this clonotype. A second PCR, run for roughly 7 to 11 cycles, used a sample-barcoded 5' primer plus a J-beta primer mix. A single record per CDR3 protein comes from TCRdb applying MiXCR to the 5' RACE reads. This table holds under 800,000 distinct CDR3 sequences, 20% to 25% found once. Germline CDR1 KGHDR, CDR2 SFDVKD. V was clipped by 3 bases and J by 8 bases, with 6 bases between them. The CDR3 is made up of 11 amino acids. V is TRBV24-1 and J is TRBJ2-5; D is ambiguous. Specimen: blood. The receptor was derived from a man between 65 and 79 years old in good health. DNA for the CDR3: TGTGCCACCAGTGATGAGCGTACCCAGTACTTC. As protein: CATSDERTQYF.